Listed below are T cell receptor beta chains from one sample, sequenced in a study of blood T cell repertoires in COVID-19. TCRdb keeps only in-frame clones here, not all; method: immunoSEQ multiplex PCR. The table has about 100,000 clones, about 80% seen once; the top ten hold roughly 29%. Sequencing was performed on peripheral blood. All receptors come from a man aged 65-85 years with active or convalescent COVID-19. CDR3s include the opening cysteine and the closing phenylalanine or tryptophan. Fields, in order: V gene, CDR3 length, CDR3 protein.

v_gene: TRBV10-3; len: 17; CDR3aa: CAISPYLAGGPTDTQYF
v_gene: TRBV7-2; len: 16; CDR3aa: CASSQHQTGANEKLFF
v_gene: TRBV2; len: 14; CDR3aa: CASTRDSYTGELFF
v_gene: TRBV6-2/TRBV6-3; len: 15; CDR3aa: CASSPGQGINQPQHF
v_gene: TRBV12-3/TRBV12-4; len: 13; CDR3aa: CASSPTGGYGYTF
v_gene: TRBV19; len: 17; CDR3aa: CASSRDRAGRSNNEQFF
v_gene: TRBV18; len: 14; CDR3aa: CASSKLAGSYEQYF
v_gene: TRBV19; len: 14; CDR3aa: CASRRVGQDTEAFF
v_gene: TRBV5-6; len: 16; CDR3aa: CASSLTGGARTGELFF
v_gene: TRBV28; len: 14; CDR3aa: CASRNSSGANVLTF
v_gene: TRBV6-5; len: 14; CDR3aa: CASSNRDIRDEQYF
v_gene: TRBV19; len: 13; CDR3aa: CASSADRIKTQYF
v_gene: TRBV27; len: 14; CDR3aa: CASSEAGLGDTQYF
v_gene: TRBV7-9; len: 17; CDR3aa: CASSSGLAGIPEETQYF
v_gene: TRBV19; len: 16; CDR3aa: CASNTPNTGTRNGAFF
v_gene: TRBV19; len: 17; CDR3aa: CASSPGLAGGHQETQYF
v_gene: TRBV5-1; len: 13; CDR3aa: CASSWDRGYGYTF
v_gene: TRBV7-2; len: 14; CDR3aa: CASSFQDRGTEAFF
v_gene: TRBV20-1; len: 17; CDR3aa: CSASSGTSGRTQETQYF
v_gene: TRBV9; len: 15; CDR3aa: CASSVGNSFGNTIYF
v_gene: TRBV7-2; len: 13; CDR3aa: CASSPFMNTEAFF
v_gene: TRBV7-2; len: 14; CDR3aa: CASSFRQGNSPLHF
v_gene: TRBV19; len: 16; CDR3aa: CASSVQGQGVDYGYTF
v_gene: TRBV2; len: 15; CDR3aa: CASTPERGLDQPQHF
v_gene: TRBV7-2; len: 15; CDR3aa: CASSPWLAGDNIQYF
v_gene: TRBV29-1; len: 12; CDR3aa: CSVVQGYNEQFF
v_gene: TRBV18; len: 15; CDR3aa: CASSPPDRTNEKLFF
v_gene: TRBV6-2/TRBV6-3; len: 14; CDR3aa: CASSYPTGDYGYTF
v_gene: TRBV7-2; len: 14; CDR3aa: CASSGGGITGELFF
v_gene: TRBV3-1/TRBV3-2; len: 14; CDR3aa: CASSQDGTSDTQYF
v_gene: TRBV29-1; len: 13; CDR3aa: CSVGLGMNTEAFF
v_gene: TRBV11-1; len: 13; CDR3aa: CASSSGRNRPQHF
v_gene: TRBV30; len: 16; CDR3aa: CAWAHWGGASKNEQFF
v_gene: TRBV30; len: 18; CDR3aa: CAWSVQGQPSWRISPLHF
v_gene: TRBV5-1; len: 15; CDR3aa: CASRVEPSANYGYTF
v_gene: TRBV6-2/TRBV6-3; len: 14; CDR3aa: CASSLQGFNEKLFF
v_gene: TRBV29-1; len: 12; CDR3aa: CSVRTDGNTIYF
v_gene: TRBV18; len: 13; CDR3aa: CASSPRGYTEAFF
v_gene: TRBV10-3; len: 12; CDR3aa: CAARDTDEKLFF
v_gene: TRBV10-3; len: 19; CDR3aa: CAISESTGRQGAVTGELFF
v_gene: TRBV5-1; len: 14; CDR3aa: CASRLGAGSYEQYF
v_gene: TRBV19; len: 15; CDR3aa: CASSIGSGRYYEQYF
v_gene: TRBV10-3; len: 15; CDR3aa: CAISEGTSGTGELFF
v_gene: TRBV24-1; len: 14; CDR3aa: CATSGLQGEETQYF